This T cell receptor beta chain stems from a study of blood T cell repertoires in COVID-19. Looking at the study overall: Acute-phase and convalescent COVID-19 samples originated in the United States, Italy and Spain.

Germline assignment: CDR1 MNHEY and CDR2 SVGAGI. The CDR3 is 15 residues long. Trimming left V 6 bases short and J 2 bases short, with 14 bases between. Per the authors' pipeline: Estimates of nucleated cell counts were drawn from the amplification of reference gene primers. Measured with immunoSEQ multiplex PCR; TCRdb has only the in-frame clones, and not every one. The D gene and trimming were derived from the DNA, and the V and J assignments and clone size from that table. The table shows about 65,000 clones, with more than 80% occurring only once. The chain carries TRBV6-5 and TRBJ1-5, with D maybe TRBD1 (5 bases). The sequence derives from a man at least 80 years old with acute or convalescent COVID-19. The specimen sequenced was peripheral blood. The CDR3: CASSLFGGGNQPQHF. The DNA for the CDR3 is TGTGCCAGCAGCCTTTTTGGGGGGGGCAATCAGCCCCAGCATTTT.